This T cell receptor (beta chain) was sequenced for a study of identical twins. The V gene's germline CDR1 is MGHRA and CDR2 YSYEKL. The CDR3 is made up of 14 amino acids. The V gene end was trimmed by 7 bases and the J gene end by 8 bases; junction bases not matched to a gene: 4. A universal primer site was incorporated via template switching, and the cDNA contained unique molecular identifiers. MiXCR was run by TCRdb on the 5' RACE reads, yielding one entry per CDR3 protein. The repertoire holds hundreds of thousands of distinct CDR3 sequences, with around 6% as singletons. Sequences were obtained from naive T cells sorted from blood. The sequence came from a man younger than 30 in good health. This chain joins TRBV4-1 and TRBJ2-1; 14 bases align to TRBD2. The CDR3 loop reads CASKGTSGSYEQFF. The CDR3 DNA reads TGCGCCAGCAAAGGGACTAGCGGGAGCTATGAGCAGTTCTTC.